These 30 T cell receptor beta chains were sequenced from one sample in a study of blood T cell repertoires in COVID-19. Measured with immunoSEQ multiplex PCR; TCRdb has only the in-frame clones, and not every one. Here the sample spans roughly 20,000 clones, 70% to 90% being singletons. The source material was peripheral blood. These receptors all stem from a human donor with active COVID-19. The donor label of this sample is uncertain.

In its sample, this clone ranks as medium-sized (0.01 to 0.1%). The CDR3 DNA is TGTGCCAGCTTTTGGAGGTCGGATGAGCAGTTCTTC. Protein: CASFWRSDEQFF. The V gene is TRBV11-3, the J gene TRBJ2-1; TRBD2 is a possible D gene (5 bases). V gave up 8 bases and J gave up 8 bases, with 13 bases separating them. This CDR3 comprises 12 residues. Germline assignment: CDR1 SGHNT and CDR2 YENEEA.

The genes are TRBV18 and TRBJ2-3; maybe TRBD2 (6 bases). This CDR3 has 15 residues. Between the trimmed V and J ends, which lost 3 bases and 5 bases, there was a span of 15 bases. Germline values: CDR1 KGHSH, CDR2 LQKENI. CDR3 nucleotides: TGTGCCAGCTCACCGGGGACTCCTGGTGAAGATACGCAGTATTTT. It yields the protein CASSPGTPGEDTQYF.

The chain joins TRBV5-8 to TRBJ2-7; weak D call: TRBD2 (6 bases). The germline gives CDR1 SGHTS, CDR2 YDEGEE. V lost 4 bases and J lost 7, with 9 bases in between. This CDR3 region has 11 residues. For the CDR3, the DNA is TGTGCCAGCAGCCGCCGGGGGGAGCAGTACTTC. It specifies CASSRRGEQYF. Based on the CDR3 plus reference TRBV5-8 and TRBJ2-7, the full variable domain is EAGVTQSPTHLIKTRGQQATLRCSPISGHTSVYWYQQALGLGLQFLLWYDEGEERNRGNFPPRFSGRQFPNYSSELNVNALELEDSALYLCASSRRGEQYFGPGTRLTVT.

This chain links TRBV18 with TRBJ2-7, with 7 bases fitting TRBD1. Germline V gives CDR1 KGHSH, CDR2 LQKENI. The junction had 5 bases not matched to a gene; V was cut back by 2 bases and J by 1 base. The CDR3 loop spans 15 amino acids. CDR3 nucleotides: TGTGCCAGCTCACCATTCACAGGGGAGTCCTACGAGCAGTACTTC. It codes for CASSPFTGESYEQYF.

This clone showed up just once. The J gene is TRBJ2-7, the V gene TRBV9, with D tentatively TRBD2 (6 bases). The V gene lost 3 bases and the J gene lost 0 bases, with 16 bases spanning the gap. CDR1 SGDLS and CDR2 YYNGEE come from the germline V gene. The CDR3 extends over 16 amino acids. The CDR3, as DNA: TGTGCCAGCAGCGCCCGGGACTCCCTGAGCTCCTACGAGCAGTACTTC. Its protein is CASSARDSLSSYEQYF.

This chain joins TRBV9 and TRBJ2-3, with D unresolved. CDR3 size: 13 residues. Trimming left V 3 bases short and J 6 bases short, with 11 bases between. Per the germline V gene, CDR1 is SGDLS and CDR2 is YYNGEE. This CDR3 reads CASSGSLSDTQYF. CDR3 nucleotides: TGTGCCAGCAGCGGTTCCTTATCCGATACGCAGTATTTT.

The genes are TRBV30 and TRBJ1-1, with TRBD1 as a possible D gene (5 bases). CDR1 and CDR2 from the germline V gene are GTSNPN and SVGIG (reference sequence). The V end was cut by 3 bases, the J end by 2 bases, with 13 bases between. The CDR3 is made up of 14 amino acids. The CDR3 loop reads CAWSQGITNTEAFF. CDR3 in DNA: TGTGCCTGGAGCCAGGGCATCACTAACACTGAAGCTTTCTTT.

The V call is TRBV19, the J call TRBJ2-7; perhaps TRBD2 as D (6 bases). The germline CDR1 and CDR2 sequences are LNHDA and SQIVND (reference sequence). There are 15 residues in the CDR3. Trimming pared 1 base from V and 5 bases from J, leaving 15 bases between. In nucleotides, the CDR3 is TGTGCCAGTAGTATAGCACCTTGGGGAGGACACGAGCAGTACTTC. It encodes CASSIAPWGGHEQYF.

The rearrangement uses TRBV25-1 and TRBJ1-2; D unclear. Germline CDR1 and CDR2: MGHDK and SYGVNS. V was trimmed by 6 bases and J by 4 bases, leaving 21 bases between them. The CDR3 covers 16 residues. The CDR3 spells CASSLGNRQGSYGYTF. Written as DNA, the CDR3 is TGTGCCAGCAGCCTAGGAAACCGCCAAGGGAGCTATGGCTACACCTTC.

This clone was recorded once. The chain has TRBV19 and TRBJ2-5; 9 bases map to TRBD2. The CDR3 length is 15 residues. Looked up from germline, CDR1 is LNHDA and CDR2 is SQIVND (reference sequence). V shed 7 bases, J shed 5 bases, and the junction held 11 bases outside the gene matches. This CDR3 reads CASTPYGSGRETQYF. CDR3 sequence (DNA): TGTGCCAGTACTCCTTACGGAAGCGGGAGGGAGACCCAGTACTTC.

This clone was seen just once. The chain carries TRBV10-1 and TRBJ2-1; TRBD2 matches 7 bases. The germline V gene has CDR1 WNHNN and CDR2 SYGVQD (reference sequence). V trimming: 3 bases; J trimming: 5 bases; junction bases outside the gene matches: 4. The CDR3 totals 14 residues. The CDR3 loop reads CASSDPGGHNEQFF. In DNA form, the CDR3 reads TGCGCCAGCAGTGATCCGGGGGGACACAATGAGCAGTTCTTC.

The chain employs TRBV23-1 and TRBJ2-7; 9 bases fit TRBD1. TRBV23-1 qualifies as an ORF whose function is uncertain. With 5 bases clipped from V and 4 bases from J, the junction kept 6 bases outside the gene matches. CDR3 size: 14 residues. CDR3 loop: CASSKRDRVYEQYF. The CDR3 DNA follows: TGCGCCAGCAGTAAACGGGACAGGGTGTACGAGCAGTACTTC.

The J gene is TRBJ1-3, the V gene TRBV6-6; TRBD1 agrees at 7 bases. Germline CDR1 MNHNY, CDR2 SVGAGI (reference sequence). Trimming removed 5 bases from V and 2 bases from J; junction bases left unmatched: 9. The CDR3 is 16 residues long. CDR3 amino acids: CASSQQGRTAGNTIYF. The CDR3 DNA reads TGTGCCAGCAGTCAACAGGGGCGCACTGCTGGAAACACCATATATTTT.

The chain carries TRBV11-3 and TRBJ2-3; tentative D call: TRBD2 (7 bases). The V end was cut by 5 bases, the J end by 0 bases, with 21 bases between. CDR1 is SGHNT and CDR2 is YENEEA in the germline V gene. The CDR3 spans 18 residues. CDR3 region: CASSPRGGGGSSTDTQYF. In DNA form, the CDR3 reads TGTGCCAGCAGCCCGCGAGGGGGGGGCGGGAGCAGCACAGATACGCAGTATTTT.

V and J are TRBV10-1 and TRBJ2-7, with D possibly being TRBD1 (5 bases). Germline V gene data show CDR1 as WNHNN and CDR2 as SYGVQD (reference sequence). The ends were cut back, 8 bases at V and 6 bases at J, with 20 bases in the middle. This CDR3 is 14 amino acids long. CDR3 residues: CASLRQGLFPEQYF. CDR3 bases: TGCGCCAGCCTTAGGCAGGGTCTTTTCCCCGAGCAGTACTTC.

J is TRBJ1-2 and V is TRBV3-1 (or the pseudogene TRBV3-2), with 12 bases aligning to TRBD1. This CDR3 comprises 14 residues. J lost 7 bases, V lost 4 bases, and 4 bases had no gene match. CDR1 is LGHDT, CDR2 YNNKEL, per germline (reference sequence). The CDR3 sequence: CASSRGQGAGGYTF. The CDR3 bases are TGTGCCAGCAGCCGGGGACAGGGGGCGGGTGGCTACACCTTC.

The J gene is TRBJ2-5, the V gene TRBV7-2; 10 bases are shared with TRBD2. After removal of 4 bases from V and 5 bases from J, the junction contained 16 bases not matched to a gene. Germline CDR1 SGHTA, CDR2 FQGNSA. The CDR3 loop spans 18 amino acids. CDR3: CASSSRRWLAGVGETQYF. As DNA, the CDR3 is TGTGCCAGCAGCTCCCGGCGTTGGCTAGCGGGAGTAGGGGAGACCCAGTACTTC.

The chain carries TRBV30 and TRBJ2-5; 7 nucleotides agree with TRBD1. V gave up 3 bases and J gave up 4 bases; unmatched junction bases: 5. This CDR3 is 13 amino acids long. The germline gives CDR1 GTSNPN, CDR2 SVGIG (reference sequence). CDR3 coding DNA: TGTGCCTGGAGCGGGACAGCCGGAGAGACCCAGTACTTC. Translation gives CAWSGTAGETQYF.

This clone was seen just once. V is TRBV28 and J is TRBJ2-5; maybe TRBD2 (6 bases). The CDR3 is 14 amino acids. Trimming shortened V by 3 bases and J by 9 bases, and 17 bases separated the two germline ends. Germline V CDR1 and CDR2: MDHEN, SYDVKM. For the CDR3, the DNA is TGTGCCAGCAGTTTGGGGGATCCGAGCGGGTCCCAGTACTTC. Amino acids: CASSLGDPSGSQYF.

CDR3 sequence (DNA): TGCAGCGCCGAGACTAACTCCTACGAGCAGTACTTC. It specifies CSAETNSYEQYF. V is TRBV29-1 and J is TRBJ2-7, with D possibly being TRBD2 (5 bases). The CDR3 consists of 12 residues. V shed 7 bases and J shed 0 bases, with 10 bases lying between them. In germline, CDR1 is SQVTM, CDR2 ANQGSEA.

This chain links TRBV25-1 with TRBJ2-7, with 10 bases identical to TRBD1. This CDR3 has 14 amino acids. Germline loops: CDR1 MGHDK, CDR2 SYGVNS. V lost 5 bases to trimming and J lost 0 bases; unmatched junction nucleotides: 1. As DNA, the CDR3 is TGTGCCAGCAGTAGGACAGGGGGCTCCTACGAGCAGTACTTC. Translated, it gives CASSRTGGSYEQYF.

The chain couples TRBV4-3 to TRBJ1-1; 10 nucleotides align to TRBD1. CDR1 is LGHNA and CDR2 is YSLEER in the germline V gene. Germline trimming cut 3 bases from V and 10 bases from J; bases unmatched to any gene: 8. The CDR3 is 14 amino acids. CDR3 amino acids: CASSQDHGQGVAFF. Written as DNA, the CDR3 is TGCGCCAGCAGCCAGGACCACGGACAGGGGGTAGCTTTCTTT.

In this sample, this clone turned up once. This chain connects TRBV28 to TRBJ2-1, with TRBD1 matching 8 bases. Per germline, CDR1 MDHEN and CDR2 SYDVKM. This CDR3 region has 14 residues. J lost 5 bases, V lost 6 bases, and 6 bases had no gene match. DNA for the CDR3: TGTGCCAGCAGCTGGGACAGGCGCCACAATGAGCAGTTCTTC. The encoded protein is CASSWDRRHNEQFF.

V is TRBV3-1 (or the pseudogene TRBV3-2) and J is TRBJ2-7; unclear D gene. V was pared by 1 base and J by 3 bases, with 7 bases between. The CDR3 runs 13 residues. Germline V gene lookup returns CDR1 LGHDT and CDR2 YNNKEL (reference sequence). This CDR3 reads CASSQGAVYEQYF. CDR3 coding DNA: TGTGCCAGCAGCCAAGGGGCTGTCTACGAGCAGTACTTC.

This clone was seen a handful of times. This rearrangement joins TRBV20-1 to TRBJ2-2; D ambiguous. The length of the CDR3 is 14 residues. CDR1 DFQATT and CDR2 SNEGSKA come from the germline V gene (reference sequence). Trimming removed 3 bases from V and 2 bases from J, with 10 bases in between. The DNA for the CDR3 is TGCAGTGCTAGTGGGCCACTAAACACCGGGGAGCTGTTTTTT. Protein product: CSASGPLNTGELFF.

This chain uses TRBV28 with TRBJ2-7, with TRBD1 as a possible D gene (5 bases). Trimming removed 8 bases at V and 1 base at J, with 15 bases between. The CDR3 is 14 amino acids. Germline lookup yields CDR1 MDHEN and CDR2 SYDVKM. CDR3 sequence (DNA): TGTGCCAGCGCGTATTCCAGGGTTTCCTACGAGCAGTACTTC. This sequence encodes CASAYSRVSYEQYF.

The J gene is TRBJ1-4, the V gene TRBV6-1; D is uncertain. Trimming took off 5 bases at V and 8 bases at J, with 6 bases between the two ends. Germline CDR1 reads MNHNS; CDR2 reads SASEGT. The CDR3 length is 11 residues. DNA for the CDR3: TGTGCCAGCAGTTTAGAAGAAAAACTGTTTTTT. Protein product: CASSLEEKLFF.

The chain has TRBV18 and TRBJ2-2; 9 bases are shared with TRBD2. Losses at the gene ends were 5 bases for V and 4 bases for J; bases not matched to a gene: 5. Per germline, CDR1 KGHSH and CDR2 LQKENI. The CDR3 consists of 15 residues. CDR3: CASSVSSGTTGELFF. CDR3 in DNA: TGTGCCAGCTCAGTGTCTAGCGGGACCACCGGGGAGCTGTTTTTT.

The chain couples TRBV7-6 to TRBJ2-7; 8 bases are a match to TRBD2. This CDR3 is 14 amino acids long. Per the germline V gene, CDR1 is SGHVS and CDR2 is FNYEAQ. V was clipped by 3 bases and J by 3 bases; unmatched bases: 4. The DNA for the CDR3 is TGTGCCAGCAGCTTTGCGGGGGGAGACTACGAGCAGTACTTC. This encodes CASSFAGGDYEQYF.

V and J are TRBV7-6 and TRBJ2-2; 7 nucleotides line up with TRBD1. The V gene's germline CDR1 is SGHVS and CDR2 FNYEAQ. The CDR3 extends over 15 amino acids. Losses at the gene ends were 3 bases for V and 8 bases for J; bases not matched to a gene: 9. The DNA for the CDR3 is TGTGCCAGCAGCTTGGGACAGCTGTGGTATGGGGAGCTGTTTTTT. It yields the protein CASSLGQLWYGELFF. The whole variable domain, filled in from reference TRBV7-6 and TRBJ2-2, reads GAGVSQSPRYKVTKRGQDVALRCDPISGHVSLYWYRQALGQGPEFLTYFNYEAQQDKSGLPNDRFSAERPEGSISTLTIQRTEQRDSAMYRCASSLGQLWYGELFFGEGSRLTVL.